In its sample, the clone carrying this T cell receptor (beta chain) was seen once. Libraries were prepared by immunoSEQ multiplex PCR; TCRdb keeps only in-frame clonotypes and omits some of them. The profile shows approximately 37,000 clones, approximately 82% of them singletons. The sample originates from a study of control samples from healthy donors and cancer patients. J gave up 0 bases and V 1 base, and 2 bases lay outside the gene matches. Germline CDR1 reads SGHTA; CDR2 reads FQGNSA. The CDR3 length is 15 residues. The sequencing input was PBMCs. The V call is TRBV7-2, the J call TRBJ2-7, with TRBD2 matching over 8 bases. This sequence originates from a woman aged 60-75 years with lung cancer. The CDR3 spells CASSLGSGSSYEQYF. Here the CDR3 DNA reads TGTGCCAGCAGCTTAGGCAGCGGGAGCTCCTACGAGCAGTACTTC.